Shown below are 26 T cell receptor beta chains from a single sample sequenced in a study of CD8 T cells in ankylosing spondylitis. A single record per CDR3 protein comes from TCRdb applying MiXCR to the 5' RACE reads. The sample lists 250,000 to 300,000 distinct CDR3 sequences; 20% were seen once. Sequencing was performed on blood, either unsorted or a sorted T cell fraction (not recorded which). Receptors were obtained from a male donor with ankylosing spondylitis or in good health (not recorded which).

J is TRBJ2-2 and V is TRBV12-3 or TRBV12-4; D gene unclear. The CDR3 contains 14 residues. V shed 6 bases and J shed 4 bases, with 12 bases lying between them. In nucleotides, the CDR3 is TGTGCCAGCAGCCTGGCCAGTTCCACCGGGGAGCTGTTTTTT. Its translation: CASSLASSTGELFF.

There are many counts of this clonotype. The chain uses TRBV29-1 and TRBJ2-3, with 7 positions matching TRBD2. Germline trimming cut 6 bases from V and 0 bases from J; bases unmatched to any gene: 9. Germline CDR1 is SQVTM and CDR2 is ANQGSEA. The CDR3 is made up of 15 amino acids. CDR3 sequence: CSVAGGRGSTDTQYF. In nucleotides, the CDR3 is TGCAGCGTCGCAGGTGGGAGGGGTAGCACAGATACGCAGTATTTT.

In its sample, this clonotype was seen a few times. The V and J genes are TRBV9 and TRBJ2-2; TRBD2 is a possible D gene (6 bases). Trimming removed 4 bases at V and 3 bases at J, with 10 bases between. From germline, CDR1 is SGDLS and CDR2 YYNGEE. The CDR3 contains 14 residues. CDR3 loop: CASSTGGHTGELFF. In DNA, the CDR3 is TGTGCCAGCAGCACTGGAGGGCACACCGGGGAGCTGTTTTTT.

V is TRBV5-6 and J is TRBJ2-7; no reliable D call. The CDR3 sequence is 16 residues long. CDR1 and CDR2 (germline): SGHDT, YYEEEE. V lost 1 base, J lost 2 bases, and 16 bases lay in between. The CDR3 is CASSLNGLKDPYEQYV. The CDR3 region has the DNA TGTGCCAGCAGCTTGAATGGCCTTAAAGATCCCTACGAGCAGTACGTC.

This clonotype was seen at least ten times. V usage is TRBV12-3 or TRBV12-4 and J usage is TRBJ1-5; D is possibly TRBD1 (5 bases). V lost 4 bases to trimming and J lost 6 bases, with 22 bases between them. There are 17 residues in the CDR3. The CDR3 sequence: CASSSSQGRTFGQPQHF. The CDR3, as DNA: TGTGCCAGCAGTTCGAGTCAGGGTCGTACATTTGGTCAGCCCCAGCATTTT.

The V gene is TRBV28, the J gene TRBJ1-5; D is perhaps TRBD1 (5 bases). Germline lookup yields CDR1 MDHEN and CDR2 SYDVKM. This CDR3 contains 14 residues. Between the trimmed V and J ends, which lost 3 bases and 6 bases, there was a span of 12 bases. The CDR3 loop reads CASSLGGFGQPQHF. Here the CDR3 DNA reads TGTGCCAGCAGTTTGGGGGGTTTCGGTCAGCCCCAGCATTTT. The whole variable domain, filled in from reference TRBV28 and TRBJ1-5, reads DVKVTQSSRYLVKRTGEKVFLECVQDMDHENMFWYRQDPGLGLRLIYFSYDVKMKEKGDIPEGYSVSREKKERFSLILESASTNQTSMYLCASSLGGFGQPQHFGDGTRLSIL.

The genes are TRBV5-1 and TRBJ1-2, with TRBD1 as a possible D gene (6 bases). Trimming removed 0 bases from V and 6 bases from J, with 9 bases in between. The CDR3 totals 13 residues. Germline loops: CDR1 SGHRS, CDR2 YFSETQ. The CDR3 region is CASSLARGDGYTF. CDR3 coding DNA: TGCGCCAGCAGCTTGGCCAGGGGCGATGGCTACACCTTC.

This clonotype has just a few counts. This chain links TRBV7-2 with TRBJ2-2, with D unresolved. Trimming shortened V by 1 base and J by 4 bases, and 7 bases separated the two germline ends. From germline, CDR1 is SGHTA and CDR2 FQGNSA. The CDR3 consists of 14 residues. CDR3 in DNA: TGTGCCAGCAGCTTAGGGATCGGCACCGGGGAGCTGTTTTTT. Translated: CASSLGIGTGELFF.

This clonotype was seen a few times. This chain links TRBV6-1 with TRBJ2-5; tentative D call: TRBD1 (7 bases). Germline V gene lookup returns CDR1 MNHNS and CDR2 SASEGT. Deletions cut 4 bases from V and 5 bases from J, with 20 bases between. The length of the CDR3 is 16 residues. CDR3 residues: CASSVEGQLEGETQYF. The CDR3 nucleotides read TGTGCCAGCAGTGTAGAGGGACAGTTGGAGGGGGAGACCCAGTACTTC.

The chain uses TRBV12-3 or TRBV12-4 and TRBJ2-1; no firm D call. V was clipped by 3 bases and J by 4 bases, with 7 bases between them. This CDR3 has 13 amino acids. The CDR3 here is CASSFIDYNEQFF. DNA for the CDR3: TGTGCCAGCAGTTTTATCGATTACAATGAGCAGTTCTTC.

This clonotype has ten or more counts. The V gene is TRBV6-4, the J gene TRBJ2-3, with 10 bases fitting TRBD2. From germline, CDR1 is MRHNA and CDR2 SNTAGT. This CDR3 has 16 amino acids. The V gene end was trimmed by 6 bases and the J gene end by 0 bases; junction bases not matched to a gene: 6. CDR3 in amino acids: CASSPTAGGSTDTQYF. DNA of the CDR3: TGTGCCAGCAGCCCGACAGCGGGGGGGAGCACAGATACGCAGTATTTT.

Only a few counts were recorded for this clonotype. V is TRBV12-3 or TRBV12-4 and J is TRBJ1-1, with D maybe TRBD1 (5 bases). The V end was cut by 6 bases, the J end by 10 bases, with 18 bases between. The CDR3 length is 13 residues. The CDR3 sequence is CASRVGTSNGAFF. CDR3 sequence (DNA): TGTGCCAGCAGGGTCGGGACCTCCAATGGAGCTTTCTTT.

Regarding this clonotype: One base away lies a much larger clone, so this may be a sequencing read error. The CDR3 nucleotides are TGCAGTGCTAGAGATCCAGCGGTCCAGGTGGTGGGGAACAGTGAAGCTTTCTTT. Translation: CSARDPAVQVVGNSEAFF. The chain is built from TRBV20-1 and TRBJ1-1; D is undetermined. CDR3 size: 18 residues. CDR1 is DFQATT and CDR2 is SNEGSKA in the germline V gene (reference sequence).

This clonotype was counted a few times. This chain connects TRBV29-1 to TRBJ1-6; 7 bases line up with TRBD1. J was trimmed by 4 bases and V by 4 bases; bases with no gene match: 1. The CDR3 covers 13 residues. Germline loops: CDR1 SQVTM, CDR2 ANQGSEA. The CDR3 loop is CSVATGYNSPLHF. The CDR3 DNA is TGCAGCGTTGCGACAGGGTATAATTCACCCCTCCACTTT.

This clonotype was seen more than once but under ten times. V gene TRBV15 combines with J gene TRBJ2-1, with 9 bases matching TRBD2. The CDR3 has 17 amino acids. CDR1 and CDR2 from the germline V gene are LNHNV and YYDKDF (reference sequence). After removal of 0 bases from V and 7 bases from J, the junction contained 10 bases not matched to a gene. CDR3 DNA: TGTGCCACCAGCAGAGATCTCGGCGGGGGGGCCGAGAATGAGCAGTTCTTC. It translates to CATSRDLGGGAENEQFF.

The chain joins TRBV28 to TRBJ2-7, with 7 nucleotides matching TRBD2. CDR3 size: 15 residues. The V and J ends lost 4 bases and 1 base, in that order; junction bases with no gene match: 7. The germline CDR1 and CDR2 sequences are MDHEN and SYDVKM. The CDR3 sequence: CASSSATSRSYEQYV. CDR3 bases: TGTGCCAGCAGTTCCGCGACTAGCAGGTCCTACGAGCAGTACGTC.

The chain is built from TRBV28 and TRBJ1-5; D perhaps matches TRBD1 (6 bases). V lost 4 bases, J lost 6 bases, and 13 bases lay in between. CDR1 and CDR2 from the germline V gene are MDHEN and SYDVKM. The CDR3 is made up of 14 amino acids. The CDR3 sequence is CASSSPHRAQPQHF. The CDR3 region has the DNA TGTGCCAGCAGTTCCCCTCACAGGGCTCAGCCCCAGCATTTT.

The chain uses TRBV29-1 and TRBJ1-2, with TRBD1 as a possible D gene (5 bases). V was clipped by 7 bases and J by 2 bases, with 11 bases between them. CDR3 size: 12 residues. The germline V gene has CDR1 SQVTM and CDR2 ANQGSEA. CDR3 coding DNA: TGCAGCGCCTACGGGGGGAACTATGGCTACACCTTC. This codes for CSAYGGNYGYTF.

The rearrangement links TRBV9 to TRBJ1-1; D possibly corresponds to TRBD1 (5 bases). The CDR3 sequence is 17 residues long. Trimming removed 0 bases from V and 4 bases from J, with 19 bases in between. The V gene's germline CDR1 is SGDLS and CDR2 YYNGEE. DNA of the CDR3: TGTGCCAGCAGCGTAGGAGGGGTCGGCCCCATGTTCACTGAAGCTTTCTTT. This codes for CASSVGGVGPMFTEAFF.

This clonotype has just a few counts. The chain combines TRBV28 with TRBJ2-7, with D maybe TRBD1 (6 bases). The CDR3 runs 14 residues. V gave up 6 bases and J gave up 6 bases, with 18 bases separating them. Germline V gene sequence: CDR1 MDHEN, CDR2 SYDVKM. DNA for the CDR3: TGTGCCAGCAGCTCCAGTCATACAGGGATCGAGCAGTACGTC. It is translated as CASSSSHTGIEQYV.

This clonotype turned up a few times. The chain is built from TRBV5-5 and TRBJ1-4, with D unclear. Looked up from germline, CDR1 is SGHKS and CDR2 is YYEKEE (reference sequence). V was pared by 0 bases and J by 8 bases, with 11 bases between. The CDR3 is 14 residues long. DNA of the CDR3: TGTGCCAGCAGCTTGGGAGGGATTGGCGAAAAACTGTTTTTT. Translating gives CASSLGGIGEKLFF.

This sequence joins TRBV5-1 and TRBJ2-4; 9 bases match TRBD1. Germline values: CDR1 SGHRS, CDR2 YFSETQ. The CDR3 length is 14 residues. Trimming took 0 bases from V and 7 from J; bases not matched to a gene: 2. The CDR3 DNA is TGCGCCAGCAGCTTGGACAGGGGGCGTAACATTCAGTACTTC. The encoded protein is CASSLDRGRNIQYF. Full variable domain (outside the CDR3, taken from reference TRBV5-1 and TRBJ2-4): KAGVTQTPRYLIKTRGQQVTLSCSPISGHRSVSWYQQTPGQGLQFLFEYFSETQRNKGNFPGRFSGRQFSNSRSEMNVSTLELGDSALYLCASSLDRGRNIQYFGAGTRLSVL.

A word on this clonotype: It may be a read error: a sequence one base away is much more abundant. CDR3 bases: TGCAGTGCTAGCGGGGGGACTATGAATGAGCAGTTCTTC. Translating gives CSASGGTMNEQFF. The V call is TRBV20-1, the J call TRBJ2-1; 7 bases match TRBD2. Germline values: CDR1 DFQATT, CDR2 SNEGSKA (reference sequence). The CDR3 covers 13 residues. Germline trimming cut 3 bases from V and 7 bases from J; bases unmatched to any gene: 6.

This clonotype was found a few times. The gene calls are TRBV5-1 and TRBJ2-1, with 9 positions matching TRBD2. J gave up 7 bases and V 0 bases, and 8 bases lay outside the gene matches. The V gene's germline CDR1 is SGHRS and CDR2 YFSETQ. The CDR3 has 16 residues. The chain's CDR3 is CASSLAVSGRGNEQFF. The CDR3 coding sequence is TGCGCCAGCAGCTTGGCGGTTAGCGGGAGAGGGAATGAGCAGTTCTTC.

The chain couples TRBV20-1 to TRBJ2-1; TRBD2 aligns across 7 bases. Germline V gives CDR1 DFQATT, CDR2 SNEGSKA (reference sequence). Trimming removed 0 bases from V and 9 bases from J; junction bases left unmatched: 5. The CDR3 loop spans 13 amino acids. The CDR3 region is CSAREGRGPEQFF. The CDR3 region has the DNA TGCAGTGCTAGAGAGGGGAGGGGCCCTGAGCAGTTCTTC.

J is TRBJ1-1 and V is TRBV3-1, with no clear D. The germline V and J ends were trimmed by 4 bases and 3 bases, with 9 bases remaining between them. This CDR3 comprises 13 residues. Per the germline V gene, CDR1 is LGHDT and CDR2 is YNNKEL (reference sequence). The CDR3 reads CASSRPPDTEAFF. For the CDR3, the DNA is TGTGCCAGCAGCCGCCCCCCGGACACTGAAGCTTTCTTT.